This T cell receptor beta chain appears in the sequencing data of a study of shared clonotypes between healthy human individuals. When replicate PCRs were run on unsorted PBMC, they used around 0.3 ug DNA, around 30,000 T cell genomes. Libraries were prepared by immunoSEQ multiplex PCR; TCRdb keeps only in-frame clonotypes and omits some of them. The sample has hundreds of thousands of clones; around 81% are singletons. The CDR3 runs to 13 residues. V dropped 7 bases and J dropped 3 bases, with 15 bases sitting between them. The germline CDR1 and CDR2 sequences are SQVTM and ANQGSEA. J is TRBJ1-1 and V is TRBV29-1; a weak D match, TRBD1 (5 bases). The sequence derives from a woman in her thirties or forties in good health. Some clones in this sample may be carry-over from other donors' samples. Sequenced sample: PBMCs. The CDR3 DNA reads TGCAGCGCCTCCTGGGGGGAGGACACTGAAGCTTTCTTT. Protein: CSASWGEDTEAFF.